The present entry profiles one T cell receptor beta chain with its context. This clonotype was recorded a few times. The antigen this receptor binds is unknown. Base qualities are not at hand, and no much larger clone is one base apart. Libraries were built with PCR. The data were produced on an Illumina HiSeq 4000. Preparation of bulk TCR libraries followed a previously described approach, with the TCR primers listed in Table S5. Total RNA was purified with the Qiagen AllPrep DNA/RNA kit. Before any analysis, reads coming from multiple sequencing runs of the same library were combined into one pool. On the authors' methods: Reads were retained only if their TCR constant sequence matched exactly, and those retained reads were trimmed to 150 nt and grouped according to their 12-nt molecular barcodes. Within each barcode group, reads were sub-clustered at a 15% Levenshtein threshold, and quality-weighted consensus sequences were built per RNA molecule. Non-functional sequences were discarded, and so were lower-count sequences lying one edit away from another sequence. Based on a fit of two negative binomial distributions, barcode sub-clusters having less than 20% of the maximum read count were discarded. Using fastp trimming at Q25 and MiXCR clonotype assembly, TCRdb reanalyzed the public sequencing data and kept in-frame beta chains. Entries are consolidated by CDR3 protein sequence, retaining the most common genes and DNA. The V and J calls and clone size are TCRdb's, not the authors'. In all, the sample holds hundreds of thousands of distinct CDR3 sequences, and 20% to 25% of those were seen once. 0.81% of the sample is held by the ten biggest clonotypes.

Naive CD8 T cell libraries were made from about 20,000 to 1,000,000 sorted cells using 10%, 30% or 50% of purified RNA. Naive CD8 T cells were FACS-sorted as CD8+CD4-CCR7+CD45RA+ on a BD FACSAria II into RLT Plus buffer. Detection sensitivity was tested by spiking Jurkat RNA equal to over 8 TCR copies' worth into samples containing roughly 19,000-1,100,000 naive CD8 T cells. Enrichment of CD8 T cells was done with RosetteSep CD8+ T Cell Enrichment Cocktail plus Ficoll-Paque, and ACK red cell lysis came afterward. This sample was included in a study of molecular identifiers for immune sequencing clone quantification (dated by TCRdb to between 2018 and 2020). As for the study more broadly: For a replicate experiment, the RNA from either approximately 20,000 or 98,000 naive CD8 T cells was divided into five aliquots, and four of those aliquots went on to sequencing. This methods study used CD8 T cells to benchmark TCR RNA copy counting and molecular-identifier clustering-based TCR repertoire sequencing (MIDCIRS).

CDR1 and CDR2 (MGHRA, YSYEKL) derive from the germline V gene. CDR3 length: 16 amino acids, cysteine to phenylalanine. The entry retains the CDR3 DNA only, 48 bases that are in frame from base 1. V loses 4 bases, J loses 7 bases, and the germline ends lie 21 bases apart. General findings and caveats noted by the study authors: Clones above 20 RNA copies held over 99% of molecules in CMV-specific effector cells but under 1% in naive cells. When barcode sub-clustering was left out, chimeric consensus sequences inflated TCR diversity, with chimeras reaching as high as 47%. Naive libraries contained spiked-in Jurkat TCR RNA (approximately ten copies' worth), which is not part of the donor repertoire. Modeling estimated about three recovered TCR RNA copies per cell, compared with 9.5 to 10 by digital PCR, which implies 30% to 35% capture efficiency. Highly expanded clone sizes could be underestimated if identical TCR molecules share a barcode. Spiked-in Jurkat TCR RNA equivalent to a single cell was reported to be detectable even among approximately 1.1 million naive CD8 T cells.

Sequenced input: naive CD8+ T cells from blood, with Jurkat cell RNA spiked in. Read against the paper, the sample's cell subset or site label means: FACS-sorted CD8+CD4-CCR7+CD45RA+ naive T cells. The sequence is built from TRBV4-1 and TRBJ2-3; 6 matching bases give a weak D call of TRBD2. The receptor's source is a human donor in good health. Some libraries in this study had Jurkat cell RNA spiked in. The DNA sequence is as follows: TGCGCCAGCAGCCCAGACCTACTAGCATCTACAAATACGCAGTATTTT. Translated, this is CASSPDLLASTNTQYF.